The rows below give T cell receptor beta chains drawn from one sample of a study of read filtering for tumor transcriptome and immune sequencing. TCRdb processed the reads anew with MiXCR; each CDR3 protein has one entry. The sample lists about 10,000 distinct CDR3 sequences, around a sixth occurring once. Material for sequencing was a population of CD138-negative cells sorted from bone marrow. Receptors were obtained from a donor aged 40 or over with multiple myeloma. Each CDR3 is given with its conserved first and last residue. The D gene is left open where the match is weak. Clone size is stated in some rows and not others, as once, few, many or a class when expanded.

cdr3_aa: CSVGVRAYEQYF
cdr3_nt: TGCAGCGTTGGTGTTAGAGCCTACGAGCAGTACTTC
v_call: TRBV29-1
d_call: NA
clone_size: NA
j_call: TRBJ2-7

cdr3_aa: CASSLTGTIPDTRYF
cdr3_nt: TGTGCCAGCAGCTTAACGGGAACCATCCCAGATACGCGGTATTTT
v_call: TRBV7-2
d_call: NA
clone_size: NA
j_call: TRBJ2-3

cdr3_aa: CASSSVVADTQYF
cdr3_nt: TGTGCCAGCAGCTCCGTCGTGGCAGATACGCAGTATTTT
v_call: TRBV7-3
d_call: NA
clone_size: many
j_call: TRBJ2-3

cdr3_aa: CATSRSDEQYF
cdr3_nt: TGTGCCACCAGTAGGTCCGACGAGCAGTACTTC
v_call: TRBV15
d_call: NA
clone_size: many
j_call: TRBJ2-7

cdr3_aa: CASSQDLTSGANVLTF
cdr3_nt: TGTGCCAGCAGCCAAGATCTTACCTCTGGGGCCAACGTCCTGACTTTC
v_call: TRBV4-2
d_call: NA
clone_size: medium-sized
j_call: TRBJ2-6

cdr3_aa: CASRPAIQGRSQPQHF
cdr3_nt: TGTGCCAGTAGACCCGCTATTCAGGGAAGGAGTCAGCCCCAGCATTTT
v_call: TRBV19
d_call: NA
clone_size: medium-sized
j_call: TRBJ1-5

cdr3_aa: CATGRGNVLTF
cdr3_nt: TGTGCCACGGGGCGGGGAAACGTCCTGACTTTC
v_call: TRBV24-1
d_call: NA
clone_size: medium-sized
j_call: TRBJ2-6

cdr3_aa: CSARVTGGTYEQYF
cdr3_nt: TGCAGTGCTAGAGTAACAGGGGGCACCTACGAGCAGTACTTC
v_call: TRBV20-1
d_call: TRBD1
clone_size: many
j_call: TRBJ2-7

cdr3_aa: CASSLDSRETQYF
cdr3_nt: TGTGCCAGCAGCTTGGACTCCAGAGAGACCCAGTACTTC
v_call: TRBV12-3/TRBV12-4
d_call: NA
clone_size: many
j_call: TRBJ2-5

cdr3_aa: CASSLGAGGLYNEQFF
cdr3_nt: TGTGCCAGCAGTTTAGGAGCGGGGGGGCTCTACAATGAGCAGTTCTTC
v_call: TRBV12-3/TRBV12-4
d_call: TRBD2
clone_size: NA
j_call: TRBJ2-1

cdr3_aa: CASSLLVSSDTQYF
cdr3_nt: TGTGCCAGCAGTTTATTAGTGAGCTCAGATACGCAGTATTTT
v_call: TRBV27
d_call: NA
clone_size: few
j_call: TRBJ2-3

cdr3_aa: CASRPGTGSNNEQFF
cdr3_nt: TGTGCCAGCAGACCCGGGACAGGCTCTAACAATGAGCAGTTCTTC
v_call: TRBV12-3/TRBV12-4
d_call: TRBD1
clone_size: medium-sized
j_call: TRBJ2-1

cdr3_aa: CASSLWGTSGNNEQFF
cdr3_nt: TGTGCCAGCAGTTTATGGGGGACTAGCGGAAACAATGAGCAGTTCTTC
v_call: TRBV12-3/TRBV12-4
d_call: TRBD2
clone_size: medium-sized
j_call: TRBJ2-1

cdr3_aa: CASSPRTSAQETQYF
cdr3_nt: TGTGCCAGCTCACCTCGGACTAGCGCACAAGAGACCCAGTACTTC
v_call: TRBV18
d_call: TRBD2
clone_size: medium-sized
j_call: TRBJ2-5

cdr3_aa: CASIKSGGTNEQFF
cdr3_nt: TGTGCCAGCATAAAAAGTGGAGGGACCAATGAGCAGTTCTTC
v_call: TRBV12-3/TRBV12-4
d_call: NA
clone_size: medium-sized
j_call: TRBJ2-1

cdr3_aa: CASSPRGGSTHNEQFF
cdr3_nt: TGTGCCAGCAGCCCGAGAGGGGGCAGTACCCACAATGAGCAGTTCTTC
v_call: TRBV2
d_call: TRBD1
clone_size: many
j_call: TRBJ2-1

cdr3_aa: CASSPRGAAVNTEAFF
cdr3_nt: TGTGCCAGCAGCCCGCGGGGGGCAGCGGTGAACACTGAAGCTTTCTTT
v_call: TRBV5-6
d_call: NA
clone_size: NA
j_call: TRBJ1-1

cdr3_aa: CSVEGFGTNDNGQFF
cdr3_nt: TGCAGCGTTGAAGGATTCGGGACGAACGACAATGGGCAGTTCTTC
v_call: TRBV29-1
d_call: NA
clone_size: NA
j_call: TRBJ2-1

cdr3_aa: CASHNGRGGYNEQFF
cdr3_nt: TGTGCGAGCCACAACGGGAGAGGGGGCTACAATGAGCAGTTCTTC
v_call: TRBV2
d_call: NA
clone_size: many
j_call: TRBJ2-1

cdr3_aa: CAWSVASGGHEQFF
cdr3_nt: TGTGCCTGGAGTGTAGCTAGCGGGGGACATGAGCAGTTCTTC
v_call: TRBV30
d_call: TRBD2
clone_size: many
j_call: TRBJ2-1

cdr3_aa: CASSLSRDSGYKQYF
cdr3_nt: TGTGCCAGCAGCTTGTCCCGGGATAGCGGCTACAAGCAGTACTTC
v_call: TRBV7-2
d_call: NA
clone_size: NA
j_call: TRBJ2-7

cdr3_aa: CSARTWGDTQYF
cdr3_nt: TGCAGTGCTAGAACCTGGGGGGATACGCAGTATTTT
v_call: TRBV20-1
d_call: NA
clone_size: many
j_call: TRBJ2-3

cdr3_aa: CASSLGGFYEQYF
cdr3_nt: TGTGCCAGCAGTTTAGGAGGGTTCTACGAGCAGTACTTC
v_call: TRBV12-3/TRBV12-4
d_call: NA
clone_size: many
j_call: TRBJ2-7

cdr3_aa: CATSRDYNTGELFF
cdr3_nt: TGTGCCACCAGCAGAGATTATAACACCGGGGAGCTGTTTTTT
v_call: TRBV15
d_call: NA
clone_size: many
j_call: TRBJ2-2

cdr3_aa: CSAELVHNGQFF
cdr3_nt: TGCAGTGCGGAGCTCGTCCACAATGGGCAGTTCTTC
v_call: TRBV20-1
d_call: NA
clone_size: few
j_call: TRBJ2-1

cdr3_aa: CASSRGQAARGETQYF
cdr3_nt: TGTGCCAGCAGCCGTGGACAGGCGGCCAGGGGGGAGACCCAGTACTTC
v_call: TRBV6-2/TRBV6-3
d_call: TRBD1
clone_size: many
j_call: TRBJ2-5

cdr3_aa: CSAGTGPTEAFF
cdr3_nt: TGCAGCGCAGGGACAGGGCCCACTGAAGCTTTCTTT
v_call: TRBV29-1
d_call: TRBD1
clone_size: many
j_call: TRBJ1-1

cdr3_aa: CASSSSGGAHNEQFF
cdr3_nt: TGTGCCAGCAGTTCTAGCGGGGGGGCCCACAATGAGCAGTTCTTC
v_call: TRBV28
d_call: TRBD2
clone_size: medium-sized
j_call: TRBJ2-1

cdr3_aa: CASSMEAYNSPLHF
cdr3_nt: TGTGCCAGCTCAATGGAAGCCTATAATTCACCCCTCCACTTT
v_call: TRBV18
d_call: NA
clone_size: medium-sized
j_call: TRBJ1-6

cdr3_aa: CASSVGSGIVNEQFF
cdr3_nt: TGTGCCAGCAGCGTGGGTAGCGGGATAGTCAATGAGCAGTTCTTC
v_call: TRBV9
d_call: TRBD2
clone_size: many
j_call: TRBJ2-1

cdr3_aa: CSVDLIGEKLLF
cdr3_nt: TGCAGCGTAGATCTAATTGGTGAAAAACTGTTATTT
v_call: TRBV29-1
d_call: NA
clone_size: NA
j_call: TRBJ1-4

cdr3_aa: CSATSNTGELFF
cdr3_nt: TGCAGTGCTACTTCGAACACCGGGGAGCTGTTTTTT
v_call: TRBV20-1
d_call: NA
clone_size: many
j_call: TRBJ2-2

cdr3_aa: CSARTGSGNQPQHF
cdr3_nt: TGCAGTGCAAGGACAGGGTCGGGCAATCAGCCCCAGCATTTT
v_call: TRBV20-1
d_call: TRBD1
clone_size: many
j_call: TRBJ1-5

cdr3_aa: CASSPGTGQLF
cdr3_nt: TGTGCCAGCAGCCCCGGGACAGGGCAGCTCTTC
v_call: TRBV7-9
d_call: TRBD1
clone_size: NA
j_call: TRBJ2-1

cdr3_aa: CAWSVGVLGGYTF
cdr3_nt: TGTGCCTGGAGTGTAGGGGTGCTGGGCGGCTACACCTTC
v_call: TRBV30
d_call: NA
clone_size: few
j_call: TRBJ1-2

cdr3_aa: CSAREQGSLWNEQFF
cdr3_nt: TGCAGTGCTAGAGAACAGGGGTCCTTATGGAATGAGCAGTTCTTC
v_call: TRBV20-1
d_call: TRBD1
clone_size: medium-sized
j_call: TRBJ2-1

cdr3_aa: CAIGAQPGPDTQYF
cdr3_nt: TGTGCCATCGGGGCCCAACCGGGCCCAGATACGCAGTATTTT
v_call: TRBV10-3
d_call: NA
clone_size: many
j_call: TRBJ2-3

cdr3_aa: CASSLGGGQEETQYF
cdr3_nt: TGTGCCAGCAGCTTAGGGGGGGGGCAAGAAGAGACCCAGTACTTC
v_call: TRBV7-2
d_call: NA
clone_size: many
j_call: TRBJ2-5

cdr3_aa: CASSQEGITGELFF
cdr3_nt: TGCGCCAGCAGCCAAGAGGGCATAACCGGGGAGCTGTTTTTT
v_call: TRBV4-1
d_call: NA
clone_size: many
j_call: TRBJ2-2

cdr3_aa: CASYRDRGNEQYF
cdr3_nt: TGTGCCTCGTACCGGGACAGGGGGAACGAGCAGTACTTC
v_call: TRBV2
d_call: TRBD1
clone_size: many
j_call: TRBJ2-7

cdr3_aa: CASSSSGGMNTEAFF
cdr3_nt: TGCGCCAGCAGCTCATCCGGGGGAATGAACACTGAAGCTTTCTTT
v_call: TRBV5-1
d_call: NA
clone_size: many
j_call: TRBJ1-1

cdr3_aa: CSARDIWGSSYNEQFF
cdr3_nt: TGCAGTGCTAGAGATATTTGGGGGAGCTCCTACAATGAGCAGTTCTTC
v_call: TRBV20-1
d_call: NA
clone_size: medium-sized
j_call: TRBJ2-1

cdr3_aa: CASSDNRQGEKLFF
cdr3_nt: TGTGCCAGCAGTGATAACCGCCAGGGTGAAAAACTGTTTTTT
v_call: TRBV12-3/TRBV12-4
d_call: NA
clone_size: many
j_call: TRBJ1-4

cdr3_aa: CSARPRTSGSSYEQFF
cdr3_nt: TGCAGTGCTAGGCCCCGGACTAGCGGGAGTTCCTATGAGCAGTTCTTC
v_call: TRBV20-1
d_call: TRBD2
clone_size: medium-sized
j_call: TRBJ2-1

cdr3_aa: CASSYYQGLVAYTDTQYF
cdr3_nt: TGTGCCAGCAGCTATTACCAAGGACTAGTCGCATACACAGATACGCAGTATTTT
v_call: TRBV11-3
d_call: TRBD2
clone_size: many
j_call: TRBJ2-3

cdr3_aa: CASSRAGTETWDTQYF
cdr3_nt: TGTGCCAGCAGTCGTGCCGGGACAGAAACGTGGGATACGCAGTATTTT
v_call: TRBV2
d_call: TRBD1
clone_size: many
j_call: TRBJ2-3

cdr3_aa: CASSTAGTSATETQYF
cdr3_nt: TGCGCCAGCAGCACTGCCGGGACTAGCGCTACGGAGACCCAGTACTTC
v_call: TRBV5-1
d_call: TRBD2
clone_size: many
j_call: TRBJ2-5

cdr3_aa: CSARLDSNQPQHF
cdr3_nt: TGCAGTGCTAGGCTGGACAGCAATCAGCCCCAGCATTTT
v_call: TRBV20-1
d_call: NA
clone_size: many
j_call: TRBJ1-5

cdr3_aa: CASSQEGRDSTFYSSQPQHF
cdr3_nt: TGCGCCAGCAGCCAAGAAGGTCGGGACAGTACATTTTATAGCAGTCAGCCCCAGCATTTT
v_call: TRBV4-3
d_call: TRBD1
clone_size: few
j_call: TRBJ1-5

cdr3_aa: CASSPLVLNTEAFF
cdr3_nt: TGTGCCAGCAGCCCCCTAGTCCTAAACACTGAAGCTTTCTTT
v_call: TRBV7-6
d_call: NA
clone_size: many
j_call: TRBJ1-1

cdr3_aa: CASSALGTGHNSPLHF
cdr3_nt: TGTGCCAGCAGTGCTCTAGGGACGGGACATAATTCACCCCTCCACTTT
v_call: TRBV6-1
d_call: NA
clone_size: few
j_call: TRBJ1-6

cdr3_aa: CASSYTRQKGNQPQHF
cdr3_nt: TGTGCCAGCAGCTATACTCGACAGAAGGGCAATCAGCCCCAGCATTTT
v_call: TRBV28
d_call: NA
clone_size: medium-sized
j_call: TRBJ1-5

cdr3_aa: CSVDLGTGAYEQYF
cdr3_nt: TGCAGCGTTGATCTTGGGACAGGGGCCTACGAGCAGTACTTC
v_call: TRBV29-1
d_call: TRBD1
clone_size: many
j_call: TRBJ2-7

cdr3_aa: CASRQGEGRASHGYTF
cdr3_nt: TGTGCCAGCAGACAAGGAGAGGGGAGGGCATCCCATGGCTACACCTTC
v_call: TRBV3-1
d_call: NA
clone_size: many
j_call: TRBJ1-2

cdr3_aa: CSASRQEETQYF
cdr3_nt: TGCAGTGCTAGCCGACAGGAGGAGACCCAGTACTTC
v_call: TRBV20-1
d_call: NA
clone_size: many
j_call: TRBJ2-5

cdr3_aa: CSAGLAGGRKSNEQFF
cdr3_nt: TGCAGTGCAGGACTAGCGGGAGGGCGGAAGTCCAATGAGCAGTTCTTC
v_call: TRBV20-1
d_call: TRBD2
clone_size: many
j_call: TRBJ2-1

cdr3_aa: CASSAGGRRTDTQYF
cdr3_nt: TGTGCCAGCAGCGCGGGGGGGCGTCGCACAGATACGCAGTATTTT
v_call: TRBV5-4
d_call: TRBD2
clone_size: many
j_call: TRBJ2-3

cdr3_aa: CASSQEGRDTQYF
cdr3_nt: TGTGCCAGCAGCCAAGAAGGTCGAGATACGCAGTATTTT
v_call: TRBV14
d_call: NA
clone_size: many
j_call: TRBJ2-3